These 23 T cell receptor beta chains were all obtained from the same sample, sequenced in a study of glioma-infiltrating T cells after dendritic cell vaccination. Noted time point: after dendritic cell vaccination, including at tumor progression/relapse. The data were produced by immunoSEQ multiplex PCR, yet TCRdb's version contains in-frame clones alone and is incomplete. The sample includes more than 95,000 clones, around 87% of them seen just once. Specimen: blood, collected after dendritic cell vaccination. The receptor source for this set is a human donor with glioblastoma.

CDR3 loop: CASSFRDRRTEPLHF. The DNA for the CDR3 is TGTGCCAGCAGCTTTCGGGACAGGCGGACCGAGCCCCTCCACTTT. J is TRBJ1-6 and V is TRBV5-6, with 8 bases fitting TRBD1. CDR1 and CDR2 (germline): SGHDT, YYEEEE. CDR3 length: 15 amino acids. V lost 2 bases and J lost 13; bases outside the gene matches: 11. Full variable domain (missing parts from reference TRBV5-6 and TRBJ1-6): DAGVTQSPTHLIKTRGQQVTLRCSPKSGHDTVSWYQQALGQGPQFIFQYYEEEERQRGNFPDRFSGHQFPNYSSELNVNALLLGDSALYLCASSFRDRRTEPLHFGNGTRLTVT.

About this clone: An end of the junction differs from the germline gene, which may be a read error. The gene calls are TRBV7-7 and TRBJ2-1; the match to TRBD2 covers 9 bases. CDR1 and CDR2 from the germline V gene are SSHAT and FNYEAQ (reference sequence). The length of the CDR3 is 15 residues. CDR3 in amino acids: CASSLGAGGSNEQFF. CDR3 bases: TGTGCTAGCAGCTTAGGAGCGGGAGGTTCCAATGAGCAGTTCTTC.

This clone was seen only once. This rearrangement joins TRBV5-1 to TRBJ1-4; 8 nucleotides line up with TRBD1. Germline CDR1 SGHRS, CDR2 YFSETQ. J lost 3 bases, V lost 5 bases, and 0 bases had no gene match. This CDR3 has 13 amino acids. The CDR3 coding sequence is TGCGCCAGCAGACAGGGGGCTAATGAAAAACTGTTTTTT. This sequence encodes CASRQGANEKLFF. Filled out from reference TRBV5-1 and TRBJ1-4, the complete variable domain reads KAGVTQTPRYLIKTRGQQVTLSCSPISGHRSVSWYQQTPGQGLQFLFEYFSETQRNKGNFPGRFSGRQFSNSRSEMNVSTLELGDSALYLCASRQGANEKLFFGSGTQLSVL.

The chain couples TRBV6-1 to TRBJ1-2; 8 bases line up with TRBD1. The CDR3 is made up of 14 amino acids. Trimming removed 10 bases from V and 3 bases from J; junction bases left unmatched: 10. Germline V gives CDR1 MNHNS, CDR2 SASEGT. CDR3 protein: CAILQGQGHYGYTF. The DNA of the CDR3 is TGTGCCATCCTACAAGGACAGGGCCACTATGGCTACACCTTC.

This chain links TRBV7-8 with TRBJ1-5; D unclear. The CDR3 runs 15 residues. Trimming took off 1 base at V and 2 bases at J, with 9 bases between the two ends. Germline-derived CDR1 and CDR2 are SGHVS and FQNEAQ. This CDR3 reads CASSLGGGGNQPQHF. The CDR3, as DNA: TGTGCCAGCAGCTTAGGAGGCGGGGGCAATCAGCCCCAGCATTTT. Full variable domain (missing parts from reference TRBV7-8 and TRBJ1-5): GAGVSQSPRYKVAKRGQDVALRCDPISGHVSLFWYQQALGQGPEFLTYFQNEAQLDKSGLPSDRFFAERPEGSVSTLKIQRTQQEDSAVYLCASSLGGGGNQPQHFGDGTRLSIL.

With regard to this clone: A junction end diverges from the germline sequence, so it may reflect a read error. Other DNA sequences of this sample code for an identical CDR3. The chain recombines TRBV9 with TRBJ1-6; perhaps TRBD1 as D (5 bases). Germline CDR1 is SGDLS and CDR2 is YYNGEE. The CDR3 consists of 16 residues. CDR3 region: CASSAGGGSYNSPLHF. The CDR3 DNA follows: TGTGCCAGCAGCGCGGGCGGGGGGTCATATAATTCCCCCCTCCACTTT. The full variable domain, in which reference TRBV9 and TRBJ1-6 provide the parts outside the CDR3, is DSGVTQTPKHLITATGQRVTLRCSPRSGDLSVYWYQQSLDQGLQFLIQYYNGEERAKGNILERFSAQQFPDLHSELNLSSLELGDSALYFCASSAGGGSYNSPLHFGNGTRLTVT.

This chain links TRBV27 with TRBJ1-4; TRBD1 aligns across 9 bases. Trimming took 5 bases from V and 7 from J; bases not matched to a gene: 8. From germline, CDR1 is MNHEY and CDR2 SMNVEV (reference sequence). The CDR3 runs 15 residues. CDR3 bases: TGTGCCAGCAGTCCCTTAGGGACAGGGCCTGAAAAACTGTTTTTT. Amino acid sequence: CASSPLGTGPEKLFF.

The chain combines TRBV27 with TRBJ2-1; a possible D gene is TRBD1 (5 bases). V gave up 3 bases and J gave up 6 bases, with 15 bases separating them. The CDR3 sequence is 15 residues long. Germline loops: CDR1 MNHEY, CDR2 SMNVEV (reference sequence). In DNA form, the CDR3 reads TGTGCCAGCAGTTTCGGACAAGCCCTTATCAATGAGCAGTTCTTC. Protein sequence: CASSFGQALINEQFF.

The rearrangement links TRBV11-3 to TRBJ2-5; unclear D gene. In germline, CDR1 is SGHNT, CDR2 YENEEA. V was pared by 5 bases and J by 5 bases, with 12 bases between. The CDR3 loop spans 13 amino acids. Here the CDR3 reads CASSPRHGETQYF. The DNA of the CDR3 is TGTGCCAGCAGCCCCCGACATGGGGAGACCCAGTACTTC.

The rearrangement uses TRBV27 and TRBJ2-5; weak D call: TRBD2 (8 bases). Matching the DNA end better, TRBJ2-7 makes the J call doubtful. The CDR3 totals 15 residues. Germline V lookup: CDR1 MNHEY, CDR2 SMNVEV (reference sequence). The chain's CDR3 is CASSPRAGGQDEQYF. Here the CDR3 DNA reads TGTGCCAGCAGTCCTCGGGCGGGAGGACAGGACGAGCAGTACTTC.

The chain couples TRBV5-4 to TRBJ1-2; unclear D gene. V lost 0 bases to trimming and J lost 8 bases, with 14 bases between them. CDR1 is SGHNT and CDR2 is YYREEE in the germline V gene (reference sequence). This CDR3 is built from 14 residues. CDR3 nucleotides: TGTGCCAGCAGCTTGGACGGCCAGGCGACGGGCTACACCTTC. Amino acid sequence: CASSLDGQATGYTF.

This chain links TRBV2 with TRBJ2-2, with D unclear. CDR1 is SNHLY, CDR2 FYNNEI, per germline. V was shortened by 2 bases and J by 9 bases, with 4 bases between the two germline ends. The CDR3 consists of 11 residues. CDR3 region: CASSEWRELFF. The CDR3 region has the DNA TGTGCCAGCAGTGAATGGCGGGAGCTGTTTTTT.

In its sample, this clone was seen once. The V gene is TRBV5-1, the J gene TRBJ2-3; 9 bases are a match to TRBD2. The CDR3 contains 15 residues. Germline values: CDR1 SGHRS, CDR2 YFSETQ. V lost 5 bases, J lost 4 bases, and 8 bases stayed unmatched. CDR3 in DNA: TGCGCCAGCAGACCCGGGACTAGCAGGGCAGATACGCAGTATTTT. It specifies CASRPGTSRADTQYF. Complete variable domain (other parts from reference TRBV5-1 and TRBJ2-3): KAGVTQTPRYLIKTRGQQVTLSCSPISGHRSVSWYQQTPGQGLQFLFEYFSETQRNKGNFPGRFSGRQFSNSRSEMNVSTLELGDSALYLCASRPGTSRADTQYFGPGTRLTVL.

The chain joins TRBV19 to TRBJ1-5; D is unclear. The V end lost 3 bases, the J end lost 5 bases, and 5 bases lay between the germline ends. Per germline, CDR1 LNHDA and CDR2 SQIVND (reference sequence). CDR3 length: 12 amino acids. The CDR3 here is CASSISDQPQHF. DNA for the CDR3: TGTGCCAGTAGTATTTCAGATCAGCCCCAGCATTTT.

The gene calls are TRBV19 and TRBJ1-5; TRBD1 matches 9 bases. From germline, CDR1 is LNHDA and CDR2 SQIVND (reference sequence). This CDR3 comprises 16 residues. V lost 7 bases and J lost 1; bases outside the gene matches: 8. The CDR3 is CASNPGTGRSNQPQHF. CDR3 bases: TGTGCCAGTAACCCGGGGACAGGGCGGAGCAATCAGCCCCAGCATTTT.

The chain has TRBV6-1 and TRBJ1-6; maybe TRBD1 (5 bases). Germline V gives CDR1 MNHNS, CDR2 SASEGT. This CDR3 is 15 amino acids long. The germline V and J ends were trimmed by 2 bases and 15 bases, with 20 bases remaining between them. CDR3 coding DNA: TGTGCCAGCAGTGAAATGGTTGCCGGGCACGGGGGCCTCCACTTT. The encoded protein is CASSEMVAGHGGLHF.

The CDR3 protein is CASSKQGRGNTEAFF. In DNA form, the CDR3 reads TGTGCCAGTAGTAAACAGGGCAGGGGGAACACTGAAGCTTTCTTT. This sequence joins TRBV19 and TRBJ1-1, with D possibly being TRBD1 (6 bases). This CDR3 is 15 amino acids long. The V gene lost 4 bases and the J gene lost 1 base, with 13 bases spanning the gap. Per the germline V gene, CDR1 is LNHDA and CDR2 is SQIVND (reference sequence).

The chain employs TRBV5-1 and TRBJ2-7; TRBD2 matches 9 bases. The ends lost 5 bases at V and 0 bases at J; junction bases unmatched: 9. The germline V gene encodes CDR1 SGHRS and CDR2 YFSETQ. The length of the CDR3 is 16 residues. CDR3 nucleotides: TGCGCCAGCAGGTCCGGGACTAGCCTCTTCTCCTACGAGCAGTACTTC. Translated: CASRSGTSLFSYEQYF.

The V and J genes are TRBV7-2 and TRBJ1-1; 10 positions match TRBD1. V lost 5 bases to trimming and J lost 4 bases; unmatched junction nucleotides: 4. Germline values: CDR1 SGHTA, CDR2 FQGNSA. The CDR3 runs to 14 residues. Written as DNA, the CDR3 is TGTGCCAGCAGCCAACGGACAGGGGGCACTGAAGCTTTCTTT. Translated: CASSQRTGGTEAFF. The full variable domain, its missing parts supplied by reference TRBV7-2 and TRBJ1-1, is GAGVSQSPSNKVTEKGKDVELRCDPISGHTALYWYRQSLGQGLEFLIYFQGNSAPDKSGLPSDRFSAERTGGSVSTLTIQRTQQEDSAVYLCASSQRTGGTEAFFGQGTRLTVV.

The V and J genes are TRBV27 and TRBJ2-3; D may be TRBD2 (6 bases). CDR3 length equals 14 residues. Trimming removed 10 bases from V and 2 bases from J, with 16 bases in between. Germline lookup yields CDR1 MNHEY and CDR2 SMNVEV (reference sequence). CDR3 loop: CATLAGGLTDTQYF. The CDR3 coding sequence is TGTGCCACCCTAGCAGGAGGGCTCACAGATACGCAGTATTTT.

The J gene is TRBJ1-2, the V gene TRBV4-1; the D gene is possibly TRBD1 (5 bases). This CDR3 is built from 16 residues. V was clipped by 2 bases and J by 5 bases, with 18 bases between them. The germline gives CDR1 MGHRA, CDR2 YSYEKL. CDR3 protein: CASSQRGWRANYGYTF. The CDR3 nucleotides read TGCGCCAGCAGCCAACGGGGGTGGAGGGCCAATTATGGCTACACCTTC.

This sequence joins TRBV6-6 and TRBJ2-7, with a weak D call TRBD2 (5 bases). Trimming shortened V by 4 bases and J by 7 bases, and 14 bases separated the two germline ends. The CDR3 sequence is 13 residues long. Per germline, CDR1 MNHNY and CDR2 SVGAGI (reference sequence). Here the CDR3 DNA reads TGTGCCAGCAGTTCAGTCCGAGGGCAAGAGCAGTACTTC. Protein: CASSSVRGQEQYF.

This clone has just one count. Different DNA sequences within this sample yield the same CDR3. The chain combines TRBV18 with TRBJ1-2; D uncertain. Germline values: CDR1 KGHSH, CDR2 LQKENI. The CDR3 runs to 14 residues. Trimming removed 3 bases from V and 3 bases from J, with 11 bases in between. CDR3 in DNA: TGTGCCAGCTCACCGTCCCCCGGGGACTATGGCTACACCTTC. Its translation: CASSPSPGDYGYTF.